This T cell receptor (beta chain) came from a study of shared clonotypes between healthy human individuals. Study observations and caveats: Compared with memory subsets, naive subsets generally had larger estimated richness.

Comment on this clone: Its target is unknown.

Terminally differentiated effector memory CD45RA+ cells were excluded by CCR7 positive selection of CD45RO-negative cells. All donors were healthy HIV-negative adults lacking recent acute infections or vaccinations. Every subset's genomic DNA went evenly onto several immunoSEQ plates. Replicate PCRs for sorted subsets used 200 to 250 ng DNA; this equaled about 30,000 T cell genomes. Clones were sequenced by immunoSEQ multiplex PCR, and TCRdb holds only the in-frame ones, with some missing. The sample lists 2 million or so clones, 85% to 95% occurring once. CDR1 and CDR2 (germline): LNHDA, SQIVND (reference sequence). The CDR3 runs 16 residues. V was pared by 5 bases and J by 1 base, with 8 bases of the junction left unmatched.

Sequencing used naive CD8+ T cells sorted from blood. This receptor was taken from a man aged 18 to 30 in good health. This chain connects TRBV19 to TRBJ1-3; TRBD1 matches 7 bases. The CDR3 is CASSPTGSGSGNTIYF. CDR3 nucleotide sequence: TGTGCCAGTAGTCCGACAGGGAGCGGTTCTGGAAACACCATATATTTT.